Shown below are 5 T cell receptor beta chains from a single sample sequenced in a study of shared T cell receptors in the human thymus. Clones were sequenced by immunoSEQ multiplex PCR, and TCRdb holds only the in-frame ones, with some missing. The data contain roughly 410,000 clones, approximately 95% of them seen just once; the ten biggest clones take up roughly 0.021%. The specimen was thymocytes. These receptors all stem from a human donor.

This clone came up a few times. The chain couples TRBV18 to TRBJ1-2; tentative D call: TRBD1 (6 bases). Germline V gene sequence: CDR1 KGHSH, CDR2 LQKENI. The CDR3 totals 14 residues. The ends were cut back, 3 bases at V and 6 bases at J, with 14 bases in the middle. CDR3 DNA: TGTGCCAGCTCACCCACGCACTACAGGGATGGCTACACCTTC. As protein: CASSPTHYRDGYTF.

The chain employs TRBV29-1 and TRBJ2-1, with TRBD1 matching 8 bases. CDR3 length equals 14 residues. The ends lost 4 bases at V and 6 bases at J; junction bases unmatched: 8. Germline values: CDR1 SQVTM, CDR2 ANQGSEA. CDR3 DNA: TGCAGCGTTGTTTGGCAGGGGGCGGCCAATGAGCAGTTCTTC. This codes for CSVVWQGAANEQFF.

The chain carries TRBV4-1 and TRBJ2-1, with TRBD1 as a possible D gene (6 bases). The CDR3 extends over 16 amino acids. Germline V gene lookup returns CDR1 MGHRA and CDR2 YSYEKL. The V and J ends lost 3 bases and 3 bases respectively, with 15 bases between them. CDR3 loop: CASSHWTAVDYNEQFF. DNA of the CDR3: TGCGCCAGCAGCCATTGGACAGCCGTGGACTACAATGAGCAGTTCTTC.

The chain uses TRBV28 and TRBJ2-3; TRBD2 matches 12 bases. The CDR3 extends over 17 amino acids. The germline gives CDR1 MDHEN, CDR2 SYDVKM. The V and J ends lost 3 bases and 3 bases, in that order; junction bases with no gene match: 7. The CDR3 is CASSFPGTSGHTDTQYF. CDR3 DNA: TGTGCCAGCAGTTTCCCGGGGACTAGCGGGCATACAGATACGCAGTATTTT.

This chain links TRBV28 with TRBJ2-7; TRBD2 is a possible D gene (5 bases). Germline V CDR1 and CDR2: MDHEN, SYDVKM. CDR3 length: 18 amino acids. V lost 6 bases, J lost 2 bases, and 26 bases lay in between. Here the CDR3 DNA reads TGTGCCAGCAGCCATCTTCAGGAGGTTCACACGCCTACCTACGAGCAGTACTTC. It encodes CASSHLQEVHTPTYEQYF. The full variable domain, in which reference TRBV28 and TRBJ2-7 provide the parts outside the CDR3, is DVKVTQSSRYLVKRTGEKVFLECVQDMDHENMFWYRQDPGLGLRLIYFSYDVKMKEKGDIPEGYSVSREKKERFSLILESASTNQTSMYLCASSHLQEVHTPTYEQYFGPGTRLTVT.